One sample yielded the 9 T cell receptor beta chains listed below, sequenced in a study of blood T cells in healthy people across ages. The second PCR ran roughly 6 to 11 cycles with a sample-barcoded 5' primer and J-beta primers. TCRdb re-called the 5' RACE reads with MiXCR, one entry per CDR3 protein. The table records under 800,000 distinct CDR3 sequences, about 42% of them present only once. Material for sequencing was blood. These receptors were collected from a woman aged 60-75 years in good health.

The CDR3: CASSPNEIAGVAHNEQFF. The DNA for the CDR3 is TGTGCCAGCTCACCAAATGAGATAGCGGGAGTCGCCCACAATGAGCAGTTCTTC. V is TRBV18 and J is TRBJ2-1, with TRBD2 matching over 9 bases. Germline-derived CDR1 and CDR2 are KGHSH and LQKENI. The CDR3 is made up of 18 amino acids. The V gene end was trimmed by 2 bases and the J gene end by 5 bases; junction bases not matched to a gene: 13.

The table lists this clonotype with a count of one. V usage is TRBV9 and J usage is TRBJ1-2; no reliable D call. There are 9 residues in the CDR3. Trimming removed 7 bases at V and 12 bases at J, with 10 bases between. Germline V gene lookup returns CDR1 SGDLS and CDR2 YYNGEE. The CDR3 loop reads CASGGWHTF. CDR3 bases: TGTGCCAGCGGTGGTTGGCACACCTTC.

For this clonotype: At one of its ends the junction is not consistent with the germline gene, which may arise from a read error. V usage is TRBV29-1 and J usage is TRBJ2-3, with D possibly being TRBD1 or TRBD2 (5 bases each). Germline V lookup: CDR1 SQVTM, CDR2 ANQGSEA. There are 13 residues in the CDR3. The CDR3 reads CNVDGDLIDTQYF. The CDR3 nucleotides read TGCAACGTTGACGGGGACCTCATAGATACGCAGTATTTT.

This clonotype was seen more than once but under ten times. A single base separates this from a much larger clone, so it may be a read error. The genes are TRBV6-2 or TRBV6-3 and TRBJ2-4, with D possibly called TRBD1 or TRBD2 (5 bases each). The J call may be mistaken, given a closer DNA end match to TRBJ2-7. In germline, CDR1 is MNHEY, CDR2 SVGEGT. The CDR3 contains 14 residues. The CDR3 nucleotides are TGTGCCAGCCGGCGGTTCGGGACCACCTACGAGCAGTACTTC. Its protein product is CASRRFGTTYEQYF.

V is TRBV30 and J is TRBJ2-7; D gene ambiguous. The germline V and J ends were trimmed by 0 bases and 3 bases, with 12 bases remaining between them. CDR3 length: 14 residues. The germline CDR1 and CDR2 sequences are GTSNPN and SVGIG (reference sequence). The DNA of the CDR3 is TGTGCCTGGAGTGTAAAGGGTCCAGTCTACGAGCAGTACTTC. It specifies CAWSVKGPVYEQYF.

Notes on this clonotype: Mismatch with germline at one junction end may stem from a read error. The V and J genes are TRBV4-1 and TRBJ2-7; 11 nucleotides agree with TRBD2. Germline V gene lookup returns CDR1 MGHRA and CDR2 YSYEKL. This CDR3 region has 16 residues. The CDR3 spells CAGSQHSSGGYNEQYF. CDR3 coding DNA: TGCGCCGGCAGCCAGCATTCTAGCGGGGGGTACAATGAGCAGTACTTC.

The chain couples TRBV4-3 to TRBJ2-1; 7 bases are shared with TRBD1. Germline values: CDR1 LGHNA, CDR2 YSLEER. The CDR3 has 16 residues. V lost 2 bases and J lost 13; bases outside the gene matches: 17. The CDR3 protein is CASSQRQGPGEETQFF. CDR3 coding DNA: TGCGCCAGCAGCCAAAGACAGGGCCCAGGGGAAGAGACCCAGTTCTTC.

The chain carries TRBV6-2 or TRBV6-3 and TRBJ1-5; D is uncertain. The V gene's germline CDR1 is MNHEY and CDR2 SVGEGT. The CDR3 sequence is 16 residues long. The V and J ends lost 2 bases and 0 bases respectively, with 11 bases between them. CDR3 nucleotide sequence: TGTGCCAGCAGTTACGCGGCAGCCTATAGCAATCAGCCCCAGCATTTT. Translation gives CASSYAAAYSNQPQHF.

On this clonotype itself: The junction shows a germline mismatch at one end, possibly a read error. The J gene is TRBJ2-3, the V gene TRBV6-5; D perhaps matches TRBD2 (6 bases). Germline V CDR1 and CDR2: MNHEY, SVGAGI. CDR3 length: 14 residues. For the CDR3, the DNA is TGCGCCAGCAGAGAACGGGAGCGCACAGATACGCAGTATTTT. This sequence encodes CASRERERTDTQYF.